This T cell receptor beta chain stems from a study of identical twins. The CDR3 consists of 12 residues. V lost 4 bases, J lost 9 bases, and 13 bases lay in between. Germline V gives CDR1 SGHKS, CDR2 YYEKEE (reference sequence). Via MiXCR, TCRdb re-called the 5' RACE reads, giving one row per CDR3 protein. The data hold approximately 230,000 distinct CDR3 sequences, with under 8.5% observed a single time. The sample holds many counts of this clonotype. Separately, the same data were catalogued under a study of T cells expressing NK-cell markers. That work states: Repertoires of TCR beta were obtained from T cells sorted as CD3+CD56+NKG2C+, CD3+CD56+NKG2C- and CD3+CD56-NKG2C+.

The rearrangement uses TRBV5-5 and TRBJ2-5; D unclear. This TCR derives from a young woman in good health. The sample consisted of CD8+ T cells sorted from blood. The CDR3 sequence is CASSEGPLPQYF. The DNA of the CDR3 is TGTGCCAGCAGCGAAGGGCCTCTCCCCCAGTACTTC.